One sample yielded the 15 T cell receptor beta chains listed below, sequenced in a study of blood T cell repertoires in COVID-19. Measured with immunoSEQ multiplex PCR; TCRdb has only the in-frame clones, and not every one. The data hold 340,000 or so clones, with over 75% observed a single time. Sequencing was carried out using peripheral blood. These receptor sequences come from a man between 50 and 59 years old with active or convalescent COVID-19.

In its sample, this clone was seen a few times. Here the CDR3 DNA reads TGTGCCAGCAGCCAGGGACTGCCCAATCAGCCCCAGCATTTT. Protein product: CASSQGLPNQPQHF. V and J are TRBV13 and TRBJ1-5, with D tentatively TRBD1 (5 bases). The V end was cut by 5 bases, the J end by 3 bases, with 11 bases between. The CDR3 consists of 14 residues. Germline V gene lookup returns CDR1 PRHDT and CDR2 FYEKMQ (reference sequence).

The V gene is TRBV9, the J gene TRBJ1-3; TRBD1 is a possible D gene (5 bases). Germline CDR1 is SGDLS and CDR2 is YYNGEE. V lost 0 bases, J lost 4 bases, and 8 bases lay in between. This CDR3 contains 14 residues. CDR3 coding DNA: TGTGCCAGCAGCGTAGTGCCAGGGGGAAACACCATATATTTT. This encodes CASSVVPGGNTIYF.

This sequence joins TRBV6-2 or TRBV6-3 and TRBJ1-4; TRBD1 is a possible D gene (5 bases). CDR3 size: 12 residues. V was trimmed by 5 bases and J by 13 bases, leaving 14 bases between them. The germline CDR1 and CDR2 sequences are MNHEY and SVGEGT. The CDR3 is CASSTDTRILFF. CDR3 in DNA: TGTGCCAGCAGTACGGACACCCGAATACTGTTTTTT.

This chain joins TRBV6-2 or TRBV6-3 and TRBJ1-6; 7 bases are shared with TRBD1. J gave up 9 bases and V 2 bases, and 13 bases lay outside the gene matches. Looked up from germline, CDR1 is MNHEY and CDR2 is SVGEGT. The CDR3 spans 17 residues. Here the CDR3 reads CASSYLTTGVRGSPLHF. Written as DNA, the CDR3 is TGTGCCAGCAGTTACCTAACTACAGGGGTAAGGGGTTCACCCCTCCACTTT.

The V gene is TRBV14, the J gene TRBJ1-1; D perhaps matches TRBD1 (6 bases). The CDR3 is made up of 14 amino acids. Germline V gene data show CDR1 as SGHDN and CDR2 as FVKESK. Trimming shortened V by 2 bases and J by 7 bases, and 14 bases separated the two germline ends. The CDR3 sequence is CASSQRTGRFEAFF. DNA for the CDR3: TGTGCCAGCAGCCAAAGAACAGGGCGGTTTGAAGCTTTCTTT.

V gene TRBV19 combines with J gene TRBJ1-1; a weak D match, TRBD1 (6 bases). Germline V gives CDR1 LNHDA, CDR2 SQIVND (reference sequence). There are 14 residues in the CDR3. V lost 4 bases to trimming and J lost 0 bases, with 9 bases between them. The CDR3 DNA reads as TGTGCCAGTAGTAAAGACAGGTTGAACACTGAAGCTTTCTTT. Its translation is CASSKDRLNTEAFF. Full variable domain (outside the CDR3, taken from reference TRBV19 and TRBJ1-1): DGGITQSPKYLFRKEGQNVTLSCEQNLNHDAMYWYRQDPGQGLRLIYYSQIVNDFQKGDIAEGYSVSREKKESFPLTVTSAQKNPTAFYLCASSKDRLNTEAFFGQGTRLTVV.

V gene TRBV5-1 combines with J gene TRBJ1-2; D gene ambiguous. V was pared by 0 bases and J by 4 bases, with 16 bases between. Germline CDR1 reads SGHRS; CDR2 reads YFSETQ. CDR3 length: 16 amino acids. CDR3 nucleotides: TGCGCCAGCAGCTTGGCCCGGGTAGGAGAAAGCTATGGCTACACCTTC. Translating it yields CASSLARVGESYGYTF.

In this sample, this clone turned up a few times. The chain is built from TRBV6-6 and TRBJ1-1, with D unresolved. V gave up 1 base and J gave up 5 bases, with 5 bases separating them. CDR1 and CDR2 from the germline V gene are MNHNY and SVGAGI (reference sequence). The CDR3 length is 12 residues. As DNA, the CDR3 is TGTGCCAGCAGTTACTTGGAGACTGAAGCTTTCTTT. Translating gives CASSYLETEAFF.

The CDR3 protein is CATSRPDRGINTIYF. CDR3 nucleotides: TGTGCCACCAGCAGACCGGACAGGGGTATTAACACCATATATTTT. The genes are TRBV15 and TRBJ1-3, with 9 bases matching TRBD1. This CDR3 contains 15 residues. V was clipped by 2 bases and J by 7 bases; unmatched bases: 6. Germline loops: CDR1 LNHNV, CDR2 YYDKDF (reference sequence).

This chain links TRBV15 with TRBJ1-5; D is unclear. V was clipped by 1 base and J by 3 bases, with 10 bases between them. This CDR3 has 15 amino acids. Germline V lookup: CDR1 LNHNV, CDR2 YYDKDF (reference sequence). The DNA for the CDR3 is TGTGCCACCAGCAGAGGTGGAGGGAACAATCAGCCCCAGCATTTT. This codes for CATSRGGGNNQPQHF.

The rearrangement links TRBV2 to TRBJ1-6; 9 bases are a match to TRBD1. The germline gives CDR1 SNHLY, CDR2 FYNNEI. Trimming at V came to 6 bases and at J to 6 bases, leaving 6 bases not matched to a gene. The CDR3 length is 15 residues. This CDR3 is CASSGEGQGNSPLHF. The CDR3 DNA follows: TGTGCCAGCAGCGGGGAGGGACAGGGTAATTCACCCCTCCACTTT.

Regarding this clone: The same CDR3 arises from other DNA sequences in this sample as well. This rearrangement joins TRBV7-9 to TRBJ2-1; D is unresolved. Germline V gene lookup returns CDR1 SEHNR and CDR2 FQNEAQ (reference sequence). Trimming took 0 bases from V and 0 from J, leaving 3 bases between them. CDR3 length: 14 residues. The CDR3 nucleotides read TGTGCCAGCAGCTTAGCAGCCTCCTACAATGAGCAGTTCTTC. This sequence encodes CASSLAASYNEQFF.

The chain combines TRBV10-3 with TRBJ1-5, with a possible D match to TRBD1 (5 bases). Germline V CDR1 and CDR2: ENHRY, SYGVKD. Trimming cost V 5 bases and J 0 bases, with 11 bases left between them. The CDR3 is made up of 15 amino acids. The CDR3 here is CAISKEQDSNQPQHF. CDR3 in DNA: TGTGCCATCAGTAAGGAACAGGATAGCAATCAGCCCCAGCATTTT.

The chain uses TRBV9 and TRBJ2-7, with D possibly TRBD1 on 6 matching bases. Germline CDR1 and CDR2: SGDLS and YYNGEE. The CDR3 is 12 amino acids. The V gene lost 0 bases and the J gene lost 7 bases, with 8 bases spanning the gap. As DNA, the CDR3 is TGTGCCAGCAGCGTAGAGGGGGATGAGCAGTACTTC. It yields the protein CASSVEGDEQYF.

V gene TRBV7-9 combines with J gene TRBJ2-5; unclear D gene. The germline V and J ends were trimmed by 3 bases and 2 bases, with 7 bases remaining between them. Germline loops: CDR1 SEHNR, CDR2 FQNEAQ (reference sequence). The CDR3 has 13 amino acids. CDR3 protein: CASSLRQQETQYF. Here the CDR3 DNA reads TGTGCCAGCAGCTTGAGGCAGCAAGAGACCCAGTACTTC.